This TCR beta chain was profiled in a study of radiation and T cells in renal cell carcinoma. Per the germline V gene, CDR1 is GTSNPN and CDR2 is SVGIG (reference sequence). CDR3 length: 13 residues. J gave up 7 bases and V 4 bases, and 7 bases lay outside the gene matches. Assay: immunoSEQ multiplex PCR; the TCRdb copy retains only in-frame clones and omits some. The sample contains some 100,000 clones, over 65% of which appear only once. Time point reported: baseline pretreatment blood. As to treatment: 15 Gy SBRT to primary tumor, nephrectomy 4 weeks later. The material was blood, obtained from a patient whose treatment included radiotherapy and nephrectomy. This chain connects TRBV30 to TRBJ1-2; the match to TRBD1 covers 9 bases. This TCR derives from a man between 60 and 75 years old with renal cell carcinoma. As DNA, the CDR3 is TGTGCCTGGACCGGGGGACAGGGTCGTGGCTACACCTTC. Translation: CAWTGGQGRGYTF.